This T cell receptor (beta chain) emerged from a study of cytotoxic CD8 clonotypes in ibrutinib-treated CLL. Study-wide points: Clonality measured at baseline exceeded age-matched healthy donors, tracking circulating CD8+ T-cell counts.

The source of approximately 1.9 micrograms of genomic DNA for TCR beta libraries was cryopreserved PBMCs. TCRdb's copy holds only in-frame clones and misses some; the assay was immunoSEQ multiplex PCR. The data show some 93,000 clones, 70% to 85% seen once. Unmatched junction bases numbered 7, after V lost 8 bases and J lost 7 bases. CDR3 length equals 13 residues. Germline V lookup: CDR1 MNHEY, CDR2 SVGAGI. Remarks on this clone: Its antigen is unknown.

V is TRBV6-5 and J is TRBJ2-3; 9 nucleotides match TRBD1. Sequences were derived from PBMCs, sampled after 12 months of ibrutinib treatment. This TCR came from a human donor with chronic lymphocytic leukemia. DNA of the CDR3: TGTGCCAGCGCCGGACAGGGGAAATATACGCAGTATTTT. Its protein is CASAGQGKYTQYF.